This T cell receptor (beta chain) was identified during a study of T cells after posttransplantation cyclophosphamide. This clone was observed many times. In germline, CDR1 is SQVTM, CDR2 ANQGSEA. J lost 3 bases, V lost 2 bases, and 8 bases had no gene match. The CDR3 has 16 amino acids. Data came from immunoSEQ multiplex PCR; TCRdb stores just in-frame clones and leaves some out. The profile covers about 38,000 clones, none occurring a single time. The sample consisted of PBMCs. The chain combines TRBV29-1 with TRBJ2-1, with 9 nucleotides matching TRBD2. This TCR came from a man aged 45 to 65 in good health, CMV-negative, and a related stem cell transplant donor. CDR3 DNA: TGCAGCGTTGAATGGCGGGGGGGATCCTACTACAATGAGCAGTTCTTC. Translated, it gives CSVEWRGGSYYNEQFF.